A selection of T cell receptor beta chains follows, all from one sample in a study of T cell repertoires in cytomegalovirus infection. MiXCR, applied by TCRdb to the reads, yields one record per CDR3 protein. This sample has around 320,000 distinct CDR3 sequences, with 9.5% found just once. The sample taken for sequencing was PBMCs. All receptors derive from a human donor in good health (CMV status not recorded). Some clones in this sample may be carry-over from other donors' samples. The CDR3 runs from the conserved cysteine through the conserved F or W. The D gene is left open where the match is weak. Some rows mark clone size as missing; the rest say once, few, many or name a class of expanded clone.

TGCAGCGTTGACGAGGGGTTGAATGAAAAACTGTTTTTT CSVDEGLNEKLFF TRBV29-1 . TRBJ1-4 .
TGCGCCAGTAGCTTACAGGGGGCTGGAGGCACTGAAGCTTTCTTT CASSLQGAGGTEAFF TRBV5-1 TRBD1 TRBJ1-1 .
TGTGCCAGCAGTTCTTTCGGGAGGGGACTTCGGCGTTCAACCGGGGAGCTGTTTTTT CASSSFGRGLRRSTGELFF TRBV12-3/TRBV12-4 TRBD2 TRBJ2-2 many
TGTGCCAGCAGCTTAGCGTGGCTAGCGGGCAATGAGCAGTTCTTC CASSLAWLAGNEQFF TRBV7-2 TRBD2 TRBJ2-1 many
TGTGCCAGTCAATACGGAATCAATCAGCCCCAGCATTTT CASQYGINQPQHF TRBV7-2 . TRBJ1-5 many
TGTGCCAGCAGCTTAGGAACCAGCGTAGGCACTGAAGCTTTCTTT CASSLGTSVGTEAFF TRBV7-2 . TRBJ1-1 many
TGTGCCAGCAGCCCTGGGCAAAACCGCTACCTCGAGCAGTTCTTC CASSPGQNRYLEQFF TRBV4-2 . TRBJ2-1 few
TGCAGTGCTAGACAGGGGGTCACCGGGGAGCTGTTTTTT CSARQGVTGELFF TRBV20-1 TRBD1 TRBJ2-2 few
TGCAGTGCTAGCCCCCCAGGTTCCGTCGTGGCTGAAGCTTTCTTT CSASPPGSVVAEAFF TRBV20-1 . TRBJ1-1 few
TGTGCCACCTCAACAGGGTTCGAGCAGTACTTC CATSTGFEQYF TRBV19 . TRBJ2-7 .
TGTGCCAGCAGCCCAGGACTAGGCTCGGGAGATACGCAGTATTTT CASSPGLGSGDTQYF TRBV7-7 TRBD2 TRBJ2-3 few
TGTGCCAGCAGTTTAAGTCTAGCGGGGAAGAACGAGCAGTACTTC CASSLSLAGKNEQYF TRBV12-3/TRBV12-4 TRBD2 TRBJ2-7 .
TGCAGCGTTGCTCAACCCAATCAGCCCCAGCATTTT CSVAQPNQPQHF TRBV29-1 . TRBJ1-5 .
TGTGCCAGTAGTCCAACATTTACATCTAATTCACCCCTCCACTTT CASSPTFTSNSPLHF TRBV19 . TRBJ1-6 many
TGTGCCAGCAGCCAGAGGACGAACACTGAAGCTTTCTTT CASSQRTNTEAFF TRBV3-1 . TRBJ1-1 .
TGTGCCAGCAGCTTAGGTGCCAGTTCTCCCTACGAGCAGTACTTC CASSLGASSPYEQYF TRBV7-2 . TRBJ2-7 .
TGTGCCAGCAGCGTTCTAGCGGGGGCTGAGCAGTTCTTC CASSVLAGAEQFF TRBV9 TRBD2 TRBJ2-1 .
TGTGCCAGCAGCTTAAGCTTTGGGCAAGAGACCCAGTACTTC CASSLSFGQETQYF TRBV7-7 . TRBJ2-5 .
TGTGCCAGCAGTGGGGGGGGACAGGGGCCTGCACCCCTCCACTTT CASSGGGQGPAPLHF TRBV28 TRBD1 TRBJ1-6 few
TGTGCCAGCAGCTCTACCGGGGGGGCGGGCAATGAGCAGTTCTTC CASSSTGGAGNEQFF TRBV5-4 TRBD2 TRBJ2-1 few
TGTGCCAGCAGTTCCAGATCAGCGGGGAATTCACCCCTCCACTTT CASSSRSAGNSPLHF TRBV12-3/TRBV12-4 . TRBJ1-6 many
TGTGCCAGCAGTTACTTTCCGCCAGGACTAGCCGGGAATGAGCAGTTCTTC CASSYFPPGLAGNEQFF TRBV6-5 TRBD2 TRBJ2-1 many
TGTGCCAGCAGCTTGGCCGCCGCGGGCTCTAGCACAGATACGCAGTATTTT CASSLAAAGSSTDTQYF TRBV5-4 . TRBJ2-3 .
TGTGCCAGCAGCTCTGGACAGGGCGTCACTGAAGCTTTCTTT CASSSGQGVTEAFF TRBV7-9 TRBD1 TRBJ1-1 .